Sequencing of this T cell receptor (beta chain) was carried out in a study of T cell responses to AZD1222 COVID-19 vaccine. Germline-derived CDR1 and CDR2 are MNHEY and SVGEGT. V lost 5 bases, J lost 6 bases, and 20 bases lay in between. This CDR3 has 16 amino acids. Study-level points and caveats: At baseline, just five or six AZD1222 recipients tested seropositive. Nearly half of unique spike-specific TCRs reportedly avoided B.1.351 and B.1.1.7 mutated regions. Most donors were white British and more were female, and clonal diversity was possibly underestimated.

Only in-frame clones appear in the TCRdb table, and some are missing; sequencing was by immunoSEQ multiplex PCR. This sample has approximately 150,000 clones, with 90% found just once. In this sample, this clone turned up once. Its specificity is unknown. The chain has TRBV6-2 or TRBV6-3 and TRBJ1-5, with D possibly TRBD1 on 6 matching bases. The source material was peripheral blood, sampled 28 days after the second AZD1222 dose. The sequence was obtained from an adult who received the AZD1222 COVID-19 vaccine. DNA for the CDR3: TGTGCCAGCAGTCGGCCGACCACAGGGCCCACTCAGCCCCAGCATTTT. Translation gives CASSRPTTGPTQPQHF.